The subject of this entry is one TCR beta chain. The assay was immunoSEQ multiplex PCR, and TCRdb's table has in-frame clones only and misses some. The sample contains about 120,000 clones, approximately 81% of which appear only once. The source of the sample is a study of blood T cell repertoires in COVID-19. About the study: Acute and convalescent COVID-19 samples came from the United States, Italy and Spain.

The germline V and J ends were trimmed by 6 bases and 0 bases, with 11 bases remaining between them. The CDR3 covers 14 residues. Germline-derived CDR1 and CDR2 are SEHNR and FQNEAQ (reference sequence). The sequence was obtained from a woman older than 75 with acute or convalescent COVID-19. The J gene is TRBJ1-2, the V gene TRBV7-9; a weak D match, TRBD1 (6 bases). The sequenced sample consisted of peripheral blood. Written as DNA, the CDR3 is TGTGCCAGCAGTCGGGACACCGCTAACTATGGCTACACCTTC. It translates to CASSRDTANYGYTF.